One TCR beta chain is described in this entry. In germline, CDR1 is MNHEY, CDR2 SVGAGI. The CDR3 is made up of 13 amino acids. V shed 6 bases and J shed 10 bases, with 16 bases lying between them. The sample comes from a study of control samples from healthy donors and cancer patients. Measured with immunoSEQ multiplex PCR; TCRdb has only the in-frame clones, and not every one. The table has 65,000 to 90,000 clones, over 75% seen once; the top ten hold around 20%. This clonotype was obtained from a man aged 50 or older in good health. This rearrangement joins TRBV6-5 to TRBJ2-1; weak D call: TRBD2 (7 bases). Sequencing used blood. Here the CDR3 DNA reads TGTGCCAGCAGACCCTTAAGGGGGGGGGAGCAGTTCTTC. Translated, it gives CASRPLRGGEQFF.